A single sample gave rise to the 2 T cell receptor beta chains below, sequenced in a study of blood T cell repertoires in COVID-19. Measured with immunoSEQ multiplex PCR; TCRdb has only the in-frame clones, and not every one. The data show roughly 360,000 clones, about 89% seen once. The specimen was PBMCs or T cells enriched from blood (not recorded which). The receptors were sampled from a man aged 25 to 40 who had recovered from COVID-19.

V and J are TRBV6-1 and TRBJ2-7, with 9 bases that match TRBD1. Germline trimming cut 0 bases from V and 2 bases from J; bases unmatched to any gene: 5. Germline lookup yields CDR1 MNHNS and CDR2 SASEGT. The CDR3 covers 16 residues. The CDR3 nucleotides read TGTGCCAGCAGTGAAGCGCGGACAGGGGCCCCCTACGAGCAGTACTTC. Its protein product is CASSEARTGAPYEQYF.

The chain carries TRBV6-4 and TRBJ1-1, with D possibly being TRBD1 (6 bases). V was trimmed by 8 bases and J by 6 bases, leaving 16 bases between them. Per the germline V gene, CDR1 is MRHNA and CDR2 is SNTAGT. CDR3 length: 13 residues. The CDR3 bases are TGTGCCAGCTCCAGGGGCGAACGATCTGAAGCTTTCTTT. Translating gives CASSRGERSEAFF.